These 16 T cell receptor beta chains were sequenced from one sample in a study of T cells in Graves' hyperthyroidism and ophthalmopathy. Amplification yielded TCR beta CDR3 regions, with RNA transcripts as the source. The HTBI primer set served for first-round RT-PCR of the TCR CDR3. MiXCR, run by TCRdb on the multiplex PCR reads, gives a single entry per CDR3 protein. The profile shows 500,000 to 650,000 distinct CDR3 sequences, about 14% of them singletons. The sequenced sample consisted of blood. The receptor set was obtained from a woman aged 45 to 65 with Graves' ophthalmopathy.

This clonotype was observed many times. V and J are TRBV5-1 and TRBJ2-1; D assignment may be TRBD1 or TRBD2 (5 bases each). The V end lost 4 bases, the J end lost 7 bases, and 21 bases lay between the germline ends. CDR3 length: 16 residues. Looked up from germline, CDR1 is SGHRS and CDR2 is YFSETQ. The CDR3 nucleotides are TGCGCCAGCAGCCCCGACCGAGCAGGGACGGGAAATGAGCAGTTCTTC. Translated, it gives CASSPDRAGTGNEQFF.

The V gene is TRBV7-8, the J gene TRBJ2-1; 12 nucleotides line up with TRBD2. The V segment lost 2 bases and the J segment 1 base; nucleotides outside the gene matches: 6. The CDR3 totals 18 residues. The germline V gene encodes CDR1 SGHVS and CDR2 FQNEAQ. The CDR3 bases are TGTGCCAGCAGCTTAACCCGGACTAGCGGGATATCCTACAATGAGCAGTTCTTC. This codes for CASSLTRTSGISYNEQFF.

This clonotype was picked up many times. The chain combines TRBV18 with TRBJ2-7; no reliable D call. The ends were cut back, 1 base at V and 5 bases at J, with 6 bases in the middle. Germline V lookup: CDR1 KGHSH, CDR2 LQKENI. CDR3 length: 12 residues. CDR3 loop: CASSPLKNEQYF. DNA for the CDR3: TGTGCCAGCTCACCACTTAAAAACGAGCAGTACTTC.

A few counts support this clonotype. This sequence joins TRBV6-5 and TRBJ2-3, with 7 positions matching TRBD1. The CDR3 has 15 amino acids. Trimming removed 2 bases from V and 11 bases from J; junction bases left unmatched: 13. Germline CDR1 and CDR2: MNHEY and SVGAGI. The DNA for the CDR3 is TGTGCCAGCAGTTACACCACGACAGGGTGGGATCAGCAGTATTTT. This encodes CASSYTTTGWDQQYF.

At least ten counts were recorded for this clonotype. The V and J genes are TRBV9 and TRBJ1-1; perhaps TRBD1 as D (5 bases). Per the germline V gene, CDR1 is SGDLS and CDR2 is YYNGEE. CDR3 length: 14 residues. V lost 4 bases to trimming and J lost 4 bases, with 14 bases between them. The CDR3 loop reads CASSLRGHTTEAFF. The CDR3 DNA is TGTGCCAGCAGCCTTCGTGGACATACCACTGAAGCTTTCTTT.

This clonotype was observed at least ten times. The chain is built from TRBV28 and TRBJ2-5; 7 bases line up with TRBD1. The V segment lost 5 bases and the J segment 2 bases; nucleotides outside the gene matches: 11. This CDR3 is 16 amino acids long. CDR1 and CDR2 from the germline V gene are MDHEN and SYDVKM. CDR3: CASSTLTGATQETQYF. In DNA, the CDR3 is TGTGCCAGCAGTACCTTAACAGGGGCGACTCAAGAGACCCAGTACTTC.

The CDR3 DNA reads as TGCGCCAGCAGCCACCTAGGACTAGCGGTATACAATGAGCAGTTCTTC. It encodes CASSHLGLAVYNEQFF. The rearrangement links TRBV4-1 to TRBJ2-1, with TRBD2 matching 10 bases. Germline CDR1 and CDR2: MGHRA and YSYEKL. Trimming at V came to 3 bases and at J to 4 bases, leaving 6 bases not matched to a gene. The CDR3 extends over 16 amino acids.

The table lists this clonotype with a few counts. V is TRBV29-1 and J is TRBJ2-7, with D possibly being TRBD1 (6 bases). Germline CDR1 is SQVTM and CDR2 is ANQGSEA. V was pared by 3 bases and J by 3 bases, with 9 bases between. This CDR3 spans 12 amino acids. The CDR3 spells CSVEDSVYEQYF. In DNA form, the CDR3 reads TGCAGCGTTGAGGACAGCGTCTACGAGCAGTACTTC.

Many counts were recorded for this clonotype. The chain combines TRBV12-3 or TRBV12-4 with TRBJ1-6, with 8 bases that match TRBD1. V shed 8 bases, J shed 8 bases, and the junction held 8 bases outside the gene matches. The CDR3 sequence is 14 residues long. Here the CDR3 DNA reads TGTGCCAGCTATCCGACAGGGGCGGATTCACCCCTCCACTTT. Protein: CASYPTGADSPLHF.

This clonotype appeared many times. The chain links TRBV28 to TRBJ2-7; D might be TRBD2 (5 bases). V was trimmed by 5 bases and J by 6 bases, leaving 20 bases between them. The CDR3 totals 15 residues. Germline V gene sequence: CDR1 MDHEN, CDR2 SYDVKM. In DNA form, the CDR3 reads TGTGCCAGCAGTAGCCGGGCCGGGATGACGGCCGAGCAGTACTTC. This encodes CASSSRAGMTAEQYF.

A few counts support this clonotype. The rearrangement joins TRBV7-9 to TRBJ2-7; D not certain. This CDR3 comprises 11 residues. V lost 5 bases to trimming and J lost 5 bases, with 7 bases between them. Germline V gives CDR1 SEHNR, CDR2 FQNEAQ (reference sequence). The CDR3 sequence is CASSRTHEQYF. The DNA of the CDR3 is TGTGCCAGCAGCAGAACCCACGAGCAGTACTTC.

This clonotype came up many times. V gene TRBV2 combines with J gene TRBJ1-5; D unresolved. The germline V gene has CDR1 SNHLY and CDR2 FYNNEI. Trimming took 4 bases from V and 5 from J, leaving 12 bases between them. The CDR3 extends over 14 amino acids. In nucleotides, the CDR3 is TGTGCCAGCAGTGCTTGGTTGGGCCATCAGCCCCAGCATTTT. Protein product: CASSAWLGHQPQHF.

CDR3 DNA sequence: TGTGCCAGCTCACCGAGGGGACAGGGGGACCCAAACTCTGGAAACACCATATATTTT. Its translation: CASSPRGQGDPNSGNTIYF. The V and J genes are TRBV18 and TRBJ1-3; 11 bases are shared with TRBD1. With V trimmed by 3 bases and J by 0 bases, 10 bases remained unmatched. Germline CDR1 is KGHSH and CDR2 is LQKENI. The CDR3 has 19 amino acids. Based on the CDR3 plus reference TRBV18 and TRBJ1-3, the full variable domain is NAGVMQNPRHLVRRRGQEARLRCSPMKGHSHVYWYRQLPEEGLKFMVYLQKENIIDESGMPKERFSAEFPKEGPSILRIQQVVRGDSAAYFCASSPRGQGDPNSGNTIYFGEGSWLTVV.

Ten or more counts support this clonotype. This chain links TRBV28 with TRBJ2-5, with D uncertain. The length of the CDR3 is 11 residues. Per germline, CDR1 MDHEN and CDR2 SYDVKM. Between the trimmed V and J ends, which lost 6 bases and 2 bases, there was a span of 4 bases. The CDR3 bases are TGTGCCAGCAGAGAACAAGAGACCCAGTACTTC. The encoded protein is CASREQETQYF.

This clonotype has a handful of counts. The chain employs TRBV18 and TRBJ2-7, with D possibly being TRBD1 (5 bases). Germline V gene sequence: CDR1 KGHSH, CDR2 LQKENI. V was trimmed by 1 base and J by 5 bases, leaving 15 bases between them. The CDR3 loop spans 15 amino acids. The CDR3 DNA reads TGTGCCAGCTCACCACAGGGGTCCGGCCTACACGAGCAGTACTTC. Protein: CASSPQGSGLHEQYF.

The rearrangement uses TRBV7-9 and TRBJ1-5; D is ambiguous. CDR3 length equals 15 residues. V lost 1 base and J lost 0, with 7 bases in between. Germline V gene data show CDR1 as SEHNR and CDR2 as FQNEAQ (reference sequence). This chain's CDR3 is CASSLDGDSNQPQHF. The CDR3 DNA reads TGTGCCAGCAGCTTAGACGGTGATAGCAATCAGCCCCAGCATTTT.